This TCR beta chain came from a study of T cell responses to AZD1222 COVID-19 vaccine (dated by TCRdb to the early 2020s). In terms of the full investigation: Because spike-specific TCR depth and breadth did not differ between the two schedules, AZD1222 recipients who got a second dose at roughly 4 weeks were pooled with those who got a second dose at roughly 12 weeks. Enrollment into the trials was organized by age into subgroups of 18-55, 56-69 and 70-plus years, and those subgroups contained about 160, 30 and 59 TCR-sequenced participants, respectively. TCR sequencing covered roughly 230 trial participants: nearly 210 given two doses of AZD1222 and 26 given two doses of MenACWY control vaccine. Beyond this particular receptor, the publication reports: After two AZD1222 doses, spike-specific TCR breadth and depth were significantly higher than at day 0 and than in MenACWY recipients. Vaccine-associated CD4 TCRs spanned the whole spike protein, with dominant responses in regions 160-218 and 743-854. The 56-69-year group was small, and its depth increase did not reach significance, likely because of low power. Conclusions about previously exposed vaccinees are limited because only six or seven AZD1222 recipients were SARS-CoV-2 seropositive at baseline. Reportedly, close to half of the unique spike-specific TCRs recognized epitopes lying outside the regions that are mutated in the B.1.351 and B.1.1.7 variants. Because no samples from the day 14 peak response were available, repertoires could be characterized only after the peak T cell response. Participants were mostly white British and included more females than males, and it was suggested by the authors that clonal diversity may have been underestimated.

The CDR3 regions of human TCRbeta chains were analyzed by immunosequencing. The authors' pipeline ran thus. Repertoire TCRs were matched against a reference library of SARS-CoV-2-specific TCRs generated with the MIRA antigen-specificity platform. Breadth meant the fraction of unique TCRs that were SARS-CoV-2-associated, whereas depth meant the fraction of total T cells that were SARS-CoV-2-associated. Using the MIRA data, every spike-specific TCR was mapped to the spike region that the TCR reacted to and assigned to either a CD4 or a CD8 class. Log10-transformed breadth and depth values were compared by one-way ANOVA with Sidak's multiple comparisons tests. Drawn from immuneACCESS, this table holds only the in-frame rearrangements with V and J called that TCRdb kept. Clones are partly lost; checked studies trace under half to an unresolved V gene and leave the rest unexplained. The V and J calls and clone size were taken over from that table, and D and trimming were inferred from the DNA. The sample data list more than 95,000 clones, and approximately 90% of these were observed just once. The top ten clonotypes cover roughly 20% of the sample.

In the case of this clone: The antigen this receptor binds is unknown. No base quality information exists; no much larger clone differs at one position.

The time point label on this specimen signifies: baseline before first vaccination. Samples from vaccinated people were obtained from the UK trials COV001 and COV002, which included a single-blind randomized controlled phase 2/3 trial of AZD1222 (ChAdOx1 nCoV-19) in healthy adults. For TCRbeta chain sequencing, PBMC samples from trial participants were taken at day 0 and at day 28 after the second dose. The clonotype comes from an adult in good health. Sequences were derived from peripheral blood, sampled on day 0 of AZD1222 vaccination.

In nucleotides, the sequence is TGTGCCAGCAGTTACTCGTCGGCGTACGAGCAGTACTTC. Its amino acids are CASSYSSAYEQYF. The sequence joins TRBV6-5 to TRBJ2-7, with the identity of the D gene unclear. Relative to germline, V is 0 bases shorter and J is 4 bases shorter, with 7 bases between their ends. The CDR3 starts with the cysteine, ends with the phenylalanine, and has 13 residues. Left in the record is the CDR3 DNA by itself, 39 bases read in frame from the first base. Looking up the germline V gene yields CDR1 MNHEY and CDR2 SVGAGI.